The next 27 T cell receptor beta chains were all read from a single sample in a study of T cells in Graves' hyperthyroidism and ophthalmopathy. Amplification of TCR beta CDR3 regions was performed using RNA transcripts as template. When the TCR CDR3 underwent first-round RT-PCR, the HTBI primer set was used. One entry per CDR3 protein, called by TCRdb with MiXCR from the multiplex PCR reads. The sample includes around 300,000 distinct CDR3 sequences, more than 11% seen only once; the top ten take roughly 24%. The material sequenced was blood. These TCRs come from a woman aged 25 to 39 with Graves' hyperthyroidism.

This clonotype was picked up a small number of times. This chain uses TRBV28 with TRBJ2-5, with 8 bases lining up with TRBD2. Trimming cost V 3 bases and J 4 bases; bases outside gene matches: 4. This CDR3 spans 14 amino acids. Germline CDR1 is MDHEN and CDR2 is SYDVKM. The CDR3 spells CASSFNGRVETQYF. CDR3 in DNA: TGTGCCAGCAGTTTCAACGGGAGGGTAGAGACCCAGTACTTC.

V is TRBV7-2 and J is TRBJ2-1; D unclear. The CDR3 sequence is 14 residues long. V was pared by 4 bases and J by 0 bases, with 7 bases between. Germline-derived CDR1 and CDR2 are SGHTA and FQGNSA. CDR3 amino acids: CASSYYSSYNEQFF. Written as DNA, the CDR3 is TGTGCCAGCAGCTACTACAGCTCCTACAATGAGCAGTTCTTC.

This rearrangement joins TRBV11-1 to TRBJ2-3; 10 positions agree with TRBD1. This CDR3 has 15 residues. Unmatched junction bases numbered 9, after V lost 6 bases and J lost 6 bases. From germline, CDR1 is SGHAT and CDR2 FQDESV (reference sequence). CDR3 sequence reads: CASRPRDRGFDTQYF. The CDR3 DNA is TGTGCCAGCAGACCCCGGGACAGGGGCTTTGATACGCAGTATTTT. Combining the CDR3 with reference TRBV11-1 and TRBJ2-3 gives the whole variable domain EAEVAQSPRYKITEKSQAVAFWCDPISGHATLYWYRQILGQGPELLVQFQDESVVDDSQLPKDRFSAERLKGVDSTLKIQPAELGDSAMYLCASRPRDRGFDTQYFGPGTRLTVL.

This clonotype was found many times. The chain links TRBV2 to TRBJ2-7; 10 bases are shared with TRBD1. Looked up from germline, CDR1 is SNHLY and CDR2 is FYNNEI. The CDR3 sequence is 14 residues long. V lost 8 bases, J lost 6 bases, and 10 bases stayed unmatched. CDR3 nucleotide sequence: TGTGCCAGCGGAGGGGCGGGACAGGGGAGCGAGCAGTACTTC. It yields the protein CASGGAGQGSEQYF.

This clonotype showed up just a few times. A much bigger clone sits one base away, suggesting this may be a read error. The J gene is TRBJ2-7, the V gene TRBV24-1, with D perhaps matching TRBD2 (5 bases). In germline, CDR1 is KGHDR, CDR2 SFDVKD. The CDR3 extends over 12 amino acids. The CDR3 nucleotides are TGTGCCACCAGTGAGGGCGGGCACGAGCGGTACTTC. Translating gives CATSEGGHERYF.

Only a few counts were recorded for this clonotype. The chain uses TRBV7-9 and TRBJ2-1; the D is unclear. The CDR3 consists of 16 residues. The germline CDR1 and CDR2 sequences are SEHNR and FQNEAQ (reference sequence). Trimming removed 1 base from V and 2 bases from J, with 12 bases in between. CDR3 nucleotide sequence: TGTGCCAGCAGCTTAGGGGCAGGAACCACCTACAATGAGCAGTTCTTC. As protein: CASSLGAGTTYNEQFF.

The chain links TRBV28 to TRBJ2-7; TRBD1 matches at 7 bases. The length of the CDR3 is 15 residues. The germline CDR1 and CDR2 sequences are MDHEN and SYDVKM. The J segment lost 6 bases and the V segment lost 1 base, leaving 9 bases of the junction unmatched. The DNA of the CDR3 is TGTGCCAGCAGTTTATCTGGGACAGCTCCTGGCGAGCAGTACTTC. Residues: CASSLSGTAPGEQYF.

The sample holds many counts of this clonotype. This sequence joins TRBV11-2 and TRBJ2-7; TRBD2 matches at 8 bases. This CDR3 comprises 12 residues. Germline V CDR1 and CDR2: SGHAT, FQNNGV. The V gene end was trimmed by 10 bases and the J gene end by 7 bases; junction bases not matched to a gene: 9. The CDR3 nucleotides are TGTGCCACCAGGACTTCGGGGGGGGAGCAGTACTTC. It codes for CATRTSGGEQYF.

This clonotype has ten or more counts. This rearrangement joins TRBV9 to TRBJ2-5, with D perhaps matching TRBD2 (7 bases). Trimming stripped 1 base from V and 5 bases from J, with 12 bases between. This CDR3 spans 14 amino acids. The V gene's germline CDR1 is SGDLS and CDR2 YYNGEE. CDR3 DNA: TGTGCCAGCAGCGTATGGGGGGGCGCCGAGACCCAGTACTTC. This gives the protein CASSVWGGAETQYF.

The chain carries TRBV6-1 and TRBJ1-5; 7 nucleotides match TRBD1. Losses at the gene ends were 9 bases for V and 7 bases for J; bases not matched to a gene: 6. This CDR3 is built from 12 residues. Germline CDR1 MNHNS, CDR2 SASEGT. CDR3 sequence (DNA): TGTGCCAGTTCGACAGGGAGGCAGCCCCAGCATTTT. Its protein is CASSTGRQPQHF.

This clonotype appeared many times. The chain joins TRBV12-3 or TRBV12-4 to TRBJ2-1; D not resolved. The CDR3 loop spans 16 amino acids. Trimming took 4 bases from V and 0 from J, leaving 13 bases between them. The CDR3 region has the DNA TGTGCCAGCAGTTCCGGCTCAGCCAGCTCCTACAATGAGCAGTTCTTC. It is translated as CASSSGSASSYNEQFF.

At least ten counts were recorded for this clonotype. V is TRBV6-6 and J is TRBJ1-5; 7 nucleotides match TRBD1. Germline CDR1 MNHNY, CDR2 SVGAGI (reference sequence). The junction had 13 bases not matched to a gene; V was cut back by 2 bases and J by 0 bases. CDR3 size: 19 residues. This CDR3 is CASSYTTGLGGYSNQPQHF. CDR3 nucleotide sequence: TGTGCCAGCAGTTACACGACAGGGTTGGGTGGGTATAGCAATCAGCCCCAGCATTTT.

This clonotype was seen repeatedly, ten times or more. The chain couples TRBV12-3 or TRBV12-4 to TRBJ2-5, with D uncertain. V shed 2 bases and J shed 4 bases, with 11 bases lying between them. The CDR3 spans 14 residues. CDR3 residues: CASSLSARTETQYF. CDR3 DNA sequence: TGTGCCAGCAGTTTATCCGCCAGAACAGAGACCCAGTACTTC.

The CDR3 bases are TGTGCCAGCAGCCAGACACTACCGGGACAGGGGGCGCGAAAGGATGGCTACACCTTC. This sequence encodes CASSQTLPGQGARKDGYTF. This sequence joins TRBV4-2 and TRBJ1-2, with TRBD1 identical over 12 bases. There are 19 residues in the CDR3. Losses at the gene ends were 3 bases for V and 6 bases for J; bases not matched to a gene: 17. CDR1 and CDR2 (germline): LGHNA, YNFKEQ.

This clonotype showed up many times. The chain is built from TRBV28 and TRBJ2-2; D ambiguous. The CDR3 loop spans 15 amino acids. The germline V gene encodes CDR1 MDHEN and CDR2 SYDVKM. V was shortened by 7 bases and J by 7 bases, with 19 bases between the two germline ends. The CDR3 coding sequence is TGTGCCAGCAAGAGAGTTGGGAAGTTGCTCGGGGAGCTGTTTTTT. Protein: CASKRVGKLLGELFF. The full variable domain, completed using reference TRBV28 and TRBJ2-2, is DVKVTQSSRYLVKRTGEKVFLECVQDMDHENMFWYRQDPGLGLRLIYFSYDVKMKEKGDIPEGYSVSREKKERFSLILESASTNQTSMYLCASKRVGKLLGELFFGEGSRLTVL.

This clonotype occurred many times. This chain joins TRBV15 and TRBJ2-2, with D perhaps matching TRBD2 (6 bases). CDR1 and CDR2 (germline): LNHNV, YYDKDF (reference sequence). The CDR3 runs 15 residues. Trimming took 8 bases from V and 3 from J, leaving 16 bases between them. CDR3 sequence: CATAMRGIDTGELFF. CDR3 bases: TGTGCCACCGCAATGCGGGGAATCGACACCGGGGAGCTGTTTTTT.

The gene calls are TRBV9 and TRBJ1-1; TRBD1 is a possible D gene (6 bases). The CDR3 consists of 15 residues. The germline gives CDR1 SGDLS, CDR2 YYNGEE. V shed 3 bases and J shed 1 base, with 13 bases lying between them. The CDR3 is CASSEQTTGNTEAFF. CDR3 nucleotide sequence: TGTGCCAGCAGCGAACAAACGACAGGGAACACTGAAGCTTTCTTT.

This clonotype was found a few times. The chain joins TRBV24-1 to TRBJ2-2, with 7 bases aligning to TRBD1. Germline V lookup: CDR1 KGHDR, CDR2 SFDVKD. This CDR3 spans 15 amino acids. J lost 8 bases, V lost 6 bases, and 11 bases had no gene match. The CDR3 loop reads CATSTALTGPGELFF. For the CDR3, the DNA is TGTGCCACCAGTACAGCTCTGACAGGGCCGGGGGAGCTGTTTTTT.

This clonotype was seen repeatedly, ten times or more. V and J are TRBV2 and TRBJ2-7; 8 bases are a match to TRBD2. Germline CDR1 is SNHLY and CDR2 is FYNNEI. This CDR3 has 15 amino acids. Trimming removed 7 bases from V and 4 bases from J; junction bases left unmatched: 12. CDR3 sequence (DNA): TGTGCCAGCAACCCGGGGTATAGCGGGGCTTACGAGCAGTACTTC. Translating it yields CASNPGYSGAYEQYF. Full variable domain (outside the CDR3, taken from reference TRBV2 and TRBJ2-7): EPEVTQTPSHQVTQMGQEVILRCVPISNHLYFYWYRQILGQKVEFLVSFYNNEISEKSEIFDDQFSVERPDGSNFTLKIRSTKLEDSAMYFCASNPGYSGAYEQYFGPGTRLTVT.

On this clonotype: The junction does not match germline at one end; this may be a read error. The rearrangement uses TRBV20-1 and TRBJ2-1; 9 bases map to TRBD2. Germline CDR1 DFQATT, CDR2 SNEGSKA (reference sequence). This CDR3 region has 15 residues. CDR3 bases: TGCAGTGCTCTCCCTCATAGCGGGAGAGGCAATGCGCAGTTCTTC. This sequence encodes CSALPHSGRGNAQFF.

This clonotype has a count of ten or more. Compared with germline, one end of the junction differs, possibly owing to a read error. J is TRBJ2-1 and V is TRBV2, with a tentative D call TRBD2 (6 bases). CDR1 is SNHLY, CDR2 FYNNEI, per germline. There are 14 residues in the CDR3. The CDR3 nucleotides read TGTGCCAGCAGCCAAGGAGCGGGCGGAAATGAGCAGTTCTTT. As protein: CASSQGAGGNEQFF.

This clonotype was picked up many times. V is TRBV7-2 and J is TRBJ2-7; D gene unclear. This CDR3 is 12 amino acids long. Germline V gene sequence: CDR1 SGHTA, CDR2 FQGNSA. The V gene lost 5 bases and the J gene lost 1 base, with 6 bases spanning the gap. The CDR3 coding sequence is TGTGCCAGCAGCCACCGGTCCTACGAGCAGTACTTC. It translates to CASSHRSYEQYF.

The sample holds many counts of this clonotype. The chain joins TRBV12-3 or TRBV12-4 to TRBJ1-5, with D unresolved. Trimming left V 6 bases short and J 6 bases short, with 24 bases between. CDR3 size: 17 residues. CDR3 in DNA: TGTGCCAGCAGCTACGTCATCACCCAATCTTTGGGTCAGCCCCAGCATTTT. It yields the protein CASSYVITQSLGQPQHF.

This clonotype has a handful of counts. In DNA, the CDR3 is TGTGCCAGCAGTTACTCCTCAGGGTCGGGCACCGGGGAGCTGTTTTTT. It is translated as CASSYSSGSGTGELFF. The chain joins TRBV6-6 to TRBJ2-2; D might be TRBD1 (5 bases). The CDR3 extends over 16 amino acids. The V gene's germline CDR1 is MNHNY and CDR2 SVGAGI (reference sequence). Trimming removed 0 bases at V and 4 bases at J, with 12 bases between.

This clonotype was seen repeatedly, ten times or more. The chain has TRBV12-3 or TRBV12-4 and TRBJ1-5; D unresolved. V lost 2 bases, J lost 5 bases, and 7 bases lay in between. The CDR3 has 13 amino acids. The CDR3 sequence: CASSLSQDQPQHF. The CDR3 region has the DNA TGTGCCAGCAGTTTATCCCAAGATCAGCCCCAGCATTTT.

This clonotype showed up many times. The rearrangement joins TRBV27 to TRBJ2-1; 8 positions agree with TRBD1. Germline trimming cut 5 bases from V and 1 base from J; bases unmatched to any gene: 4. The CDR3 is 15 amino acids. The germline gives CDR1 MNHEY, CDR2 SMNVEV (reference sequence). In DNA, the CDR3 is TGTGCCAGCAGTGTCCAGGGGGCATCCTACAATGAGCAGTTCTTC. Its translation is CASSVQGASYNEQFF.

This clonotype has a handful of counts. The V and J genes are TRBV20-1 and TRBJ2-7; 11 positions match TRBD2. CDR1 is DFQATT, CDR2 SNEGSKA, per germline (reference sequence). Trimming removed 3 bases from V and 3 bases from J; junction bases left unmatched: 4. The CDR3 has 14 amino acids. The DNA of the CDR3 is TGCAGTGCTAGCACTAGCGGGAGATACTACGAGCAGTACTTC. It yields the protein CSASTSGRYYEQYF.